These 6 T cell receptor beta chains share one sample of origin, sequenced in a study of cytomegalovirus exposure and HLA in healthy donors. PCR amplification relied on 60 Vbeta primers (plus 13 Jbeta primers). The data were produced by immunoSEQ multiplex PCR, yet TCRdb's version contains in-frame clones alone and is incomplete. This sample carries around 140,000 clones, with approximately 2% going to the ten biggest clones. The sample taken for sequencing was PBMCs. The receptor set was obtained from a woman aged 18-30 years in good health and CMV-seronegative.

The V call is TRBV7-3, the J call TRBJ1-4; the match to TRBD1 covers 8 bases. This CDR3 has 15 amino acids. Germline V gene sequence: CDR1 SGHTA, CDR2 FQGTGA. The V and J ends lost 5 bases and 7 bases, in that order; junction bases with no gene match: 9. CDR3 protein: CASSGQGLAGEKLFF. CDR3 nucleotide sequence: TGTGCCAGCAGCGGACAGGGCCTCGCGGGTGAAAAACTGTTTTTT. Variable domain in full (rest from reference TRBV7-3 and TRBJ1-4): GAGVSQTPSNKVTEKGKYVELRCDPISGHTALYWYRQSLGQGPEFLIYFQGTGAADDSGLPNDRFFAVRPEGSVSTLKIQRTERGDSAVYLCASSGQGLAGEKLFFGSGTQLSVL.

About this clone itself: Other DNA sequences within the sample encode an identical CDR3. The chain joins TRBV18 to TRBJ2-1; D not certain. The CDR3 has 14 residues. The V gene's germline CDR1 is KGHSH and CDR2 LQKENI. V lost 2 bases, J lost 0 bases, and 5 bases lay in between. CDR3 protein: CASSPTSSYNEQFF. The CDR3 nucleotides are TGTGCCAGCTCACCAACTTCCTCCTACAATGAGCAGTTCTTC.

The chain combines TRBV6-5 with TRBJ2-5; tentative D call: TRBD1 (6 bases). Trimming took off 5 bases at V and 9 bases at J, with 19 bases between the two ends. Per germline, CDR1 MNHEY and CDR2 SVGAGI. This CDR3 is built from 14 residues. The CDR3 DNA is TGTGCCAGCAGTCCTCCGGGACAAAGGCTGGCCCAGTACTTC. Its protein product is CASSPPGQRLAQYF.

The chain is built from TRBV7-2 and TRBJ2-5; the match to TRBD2 covers 12 bases. Germline V gene data show CDR1 as SGHTA and CDR2 as FQGNSA. V was pared by 11 bases and J by 2 bases, with 9 bases of the junction left unmatched. CDR3 size: 15 residues. For the CDR3, the DNA is TGTGCCTCCGGACTAGCGGGAATCCCACAAGAGACCCAGTACTTC. Protein: CASGLAGIPQETQYF. Complete variable domain (other parts from reference TRBV7-2 and TRBJ2-5): GAGVSQSPSNKVTEKGKDVELRCDPISGHTALYWYRQSLGQGLEFLIYFQGNSAPDKSGLPSDRFSAERTGGSVSTLTIQRTQQEDSAVYLCASGLAGIPQETQYFGPGTRLLVL.

V is TRBV30 and J is TRBJ2-5; 7 bases agree with TRBD2. The CDR3 sequence is 16 residues long. J gave up 5 bases and V 0 bases, and 12 bases lay outside the gene matches. The germline gives CDR1 GTSNPN, CDR2 SVGIG (reference sequence). The CDR3 coding sequence is TGTGCCTGGAGTGTGTTAGGCGGGAGCGGAGGCGAGACCCAGTACTTC. It is translated as CAWSVLGGSGGETQYF.

The chain combines TRBV11-3 with TRBJ2-7, with TRBD1 matching over 7 bases. The germline gives CDR1 SGHNT, CDR2 YENEEA. The V and J ends lost 3 bases and 2 bases, in that order; junction bases with no gene match: 4. This CDR3 has 14 residues. CDR3 nucleotide sequence: TGTGCCAGCAGCTTTCCGGGACAGACCTACGAGCAGTACTTC. Its protein is CASSFPGQTYEQYF.